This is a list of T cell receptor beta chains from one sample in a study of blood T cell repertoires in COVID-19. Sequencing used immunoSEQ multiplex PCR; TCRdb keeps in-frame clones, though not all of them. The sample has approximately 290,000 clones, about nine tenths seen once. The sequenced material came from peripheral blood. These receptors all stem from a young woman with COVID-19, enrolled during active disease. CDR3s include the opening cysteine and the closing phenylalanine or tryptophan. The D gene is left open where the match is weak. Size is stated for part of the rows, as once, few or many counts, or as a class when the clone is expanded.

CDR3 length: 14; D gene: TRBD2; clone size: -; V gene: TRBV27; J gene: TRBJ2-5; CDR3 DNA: TGTGCCAGCACCCCGACTAGCCGGCAAGAGACCCAGTACTTC; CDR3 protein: CASTPTSRQETQYF
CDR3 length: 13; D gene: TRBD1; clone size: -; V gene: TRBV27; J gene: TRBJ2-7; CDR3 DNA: TGTGCCACCAGGACAGGGGCATCCTACGAGCAGTACTTC; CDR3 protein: CATRTGASYEQYF
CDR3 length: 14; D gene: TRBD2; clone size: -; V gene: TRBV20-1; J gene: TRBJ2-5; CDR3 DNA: TGCAGTGCTAGTAGCGGGGGCTTGAGTCAGACCCAGTACTTC; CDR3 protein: CSASSGGLSQTQYF
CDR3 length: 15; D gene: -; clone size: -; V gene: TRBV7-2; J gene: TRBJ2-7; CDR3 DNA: TGTGCCAGCAGCTTTGAACTCTCCTGGACTGCTGCGGGGTACTTC; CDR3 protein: CASSFELSWTAAGYF
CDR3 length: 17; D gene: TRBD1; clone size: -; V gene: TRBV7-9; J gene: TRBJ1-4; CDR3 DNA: TGTGCCAGCAGCCTATCCAGGGGGCATAAAACTAATGAAAAACTGTTTTTT; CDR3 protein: CASSLSRGHKTNEKLFF
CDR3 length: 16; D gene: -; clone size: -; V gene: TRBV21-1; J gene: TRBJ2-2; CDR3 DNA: TGTGCCAGCGGGAATGGGACAGGGATTTGGGACGGGGAGCTGTTTTTT; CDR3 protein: CASGNGTGIWDGELFF
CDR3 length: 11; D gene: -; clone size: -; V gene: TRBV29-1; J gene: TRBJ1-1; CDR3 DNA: TGCAGCGTTGACCGGGGTACTGAAGCTTTCTTT; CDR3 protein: CSVDRGTEAFF
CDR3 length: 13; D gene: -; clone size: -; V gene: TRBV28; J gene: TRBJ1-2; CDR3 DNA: TGTGCCAGCAGAAGGCAAAATAGCGATGGCTACACCTTC; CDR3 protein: CASRRQNSDGYTF
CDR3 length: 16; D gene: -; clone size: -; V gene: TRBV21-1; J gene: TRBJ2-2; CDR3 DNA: TGTGCCAGCAGCAAAGGAGGCGGGGGGGCCCCCGGGGAGCTGTTTTTT; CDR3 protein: CASSKGGGGAPGELFF
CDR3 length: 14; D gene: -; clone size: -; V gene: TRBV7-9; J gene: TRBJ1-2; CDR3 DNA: TGTGCCAGCAGCAAACGACAGGAGAACTATGGCTACACCTTC; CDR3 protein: CASSKRQENYGYTF
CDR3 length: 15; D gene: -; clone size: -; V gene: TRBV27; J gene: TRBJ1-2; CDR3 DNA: TGTGCCAGCAGTTTAGCAGGAAATCGGAACTATGGCTACACCTTC; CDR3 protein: CASSLAGNRNYGYTF
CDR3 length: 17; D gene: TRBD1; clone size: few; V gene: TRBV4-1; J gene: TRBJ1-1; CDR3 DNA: TGCGCCAGCAGCCAGACGTTCGTGACAGGGGAGGACCCAGAAGCTTTCTTT; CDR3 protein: CASSQTFVTGEDPEAFF
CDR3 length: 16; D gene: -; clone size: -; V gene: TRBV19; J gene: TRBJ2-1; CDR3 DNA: TGTGCCAGTAGCCCGCCTTCGTGGGGGGGCGACAATGAGCAGTTCTTC; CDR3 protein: CASSPPSWGGDNEQFF
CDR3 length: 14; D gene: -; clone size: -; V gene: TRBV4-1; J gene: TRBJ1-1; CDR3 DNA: TGCGCCAGCAGCCAAGGGGAGATGAGCTCTGAAGCTTTCTTT; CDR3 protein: CASSQGEMSSEAFF
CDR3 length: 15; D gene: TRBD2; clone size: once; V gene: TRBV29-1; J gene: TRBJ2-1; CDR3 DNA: TGCAGCGTTGAGCGGGGGTCCCTTCCAAACAATGAGCAGTTCTTC; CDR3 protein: CSVERGSLPNNEQFF
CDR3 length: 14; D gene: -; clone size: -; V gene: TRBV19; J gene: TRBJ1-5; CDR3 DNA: TGTGCCAATACAGGGAGACTTAGCAATCAGCCCCAGCATTTT; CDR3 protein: CANTGRLSNQPQHF
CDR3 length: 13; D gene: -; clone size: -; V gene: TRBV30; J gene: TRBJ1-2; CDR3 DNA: TGTGCCTGGAGGTCCCAGGCCCCCTATGGCTACACCTTC; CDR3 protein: CAWRSQAPYGYTF
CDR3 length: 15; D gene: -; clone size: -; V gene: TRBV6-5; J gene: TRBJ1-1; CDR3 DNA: TGTGCCAGCAGTTACTCGAGCGCGGGGGGGACTGAAGCTTTCTTT; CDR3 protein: CASSYSSAGGTEAFF
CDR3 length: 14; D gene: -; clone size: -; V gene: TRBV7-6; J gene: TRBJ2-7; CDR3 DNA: TGTGCCAGCAGCTTACAGGGTGGGTACTACGAGCAGTACTTC; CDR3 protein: CASSLQGGYYEQYF
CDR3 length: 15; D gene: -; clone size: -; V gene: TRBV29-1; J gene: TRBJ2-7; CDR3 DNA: TGCAGCGTTGGGCGCTCACAGGGATCAGGTGGCGAGCAGTACTTC; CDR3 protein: CSVGRSQGSGGEQYF
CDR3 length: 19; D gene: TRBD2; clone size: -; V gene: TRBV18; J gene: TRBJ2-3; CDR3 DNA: TGTGCCAGCTCATCCCGGGCTAGCGGGGGGGCTGTCGGCACAGATACGCAGTATTTT; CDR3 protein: CASSSRASGGAVGTDTQYF